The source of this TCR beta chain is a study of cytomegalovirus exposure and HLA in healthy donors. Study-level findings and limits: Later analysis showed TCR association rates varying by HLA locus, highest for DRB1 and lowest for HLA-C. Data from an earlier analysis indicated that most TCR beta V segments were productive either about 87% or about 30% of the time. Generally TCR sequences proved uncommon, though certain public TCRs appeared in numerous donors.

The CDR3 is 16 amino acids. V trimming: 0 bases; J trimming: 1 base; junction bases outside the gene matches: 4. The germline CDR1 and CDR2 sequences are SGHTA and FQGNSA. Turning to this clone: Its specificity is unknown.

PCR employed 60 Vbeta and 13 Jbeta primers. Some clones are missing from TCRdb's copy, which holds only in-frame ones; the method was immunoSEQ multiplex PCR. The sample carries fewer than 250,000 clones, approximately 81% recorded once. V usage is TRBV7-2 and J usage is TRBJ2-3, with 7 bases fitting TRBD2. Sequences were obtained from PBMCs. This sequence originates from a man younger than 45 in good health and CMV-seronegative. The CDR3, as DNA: TGTGCCAGCAGCTTAGCCTGGAGCGGGGGCACAGATACGCAGTATTTT. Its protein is CASSLAWSGGTDTQYF.